The present entry profiles one T cell receptor beta chain with its context. Its antigen remains unknown. These data originate in a study of human T cells and chemical hapten exposure. Study-wide background: DPC 0.01% went on the upper back by patch test, with reading at 6 days. Study results and caveats: After DPC sensitization, TCRs above 1 in 1000 frequency showed no change.

From the RACE reads, TCRdb called clonotypes with MiXCR, one entry per CDR3 protein. Of 350,000 to 400,000 distinct CDR3 sequences in the sample, 6% to 7% are singletons; the top ten hold 5% to 6%. Trimming cost V 6 bases and J 3 bases; bases outside gene matches: 8. The CDR3 contains 14 residues. Germline CDR1 MNHNS, CDR2 SASEGT. Time point: patch test 2, 6 weeks after DPC sensitization. Treatment of the sample: therapeutic diphenylcyclopropenone sensitization with weekly scalp DPC. Alopecia patients deemed DPC-suitable, aged 18 to 70, excluding pregnancy. J is TRBJ2-7 and V is TRBV6-1; the match to TRBD2 covers 7 bases. This TCR derives from a woman between 18 and 30 years old with alopecia areata. Some clones in this sample may be carry-over from other donors' samples. Sequencing used whole blood, obtained in connection with sensitization to the hapten diphenylcyclopropenone (DPC). The CDR3 DNA reads as TGTGCCAGCAGAGCCACGGGGGGTGACTACGAGCAGTACTTC. Its protein product is CASRATGGDYEQYF.